This TCR beta chain was obtained from a study of cytomegalovirus exposure and HLA in healthy donors. Findings of the study overall: Earlier results showed most TCR beta V segments being productive about 87% or about 30% of the time. Researchers reported that a few CMV-associated chains were confirmed in vitro as CMV antigen-specific. In a later analysis, across HLA loci, associated TCR counts were highest for DRB1, lowest for HLA-C.

With regard to this clone: What it binds is not known.

The CDR3 runs to 16 residues. Germline CDR1 SGHRS, CDR2 YFSETQ. J was trimmed by 6 bases and V by 4 bases; bases with no gene match: 14. The PCR was carried out with 60 Vbeta primers and 13 Jbeta primers. Produced via immunoSEQ multiplex PCR; TCRdb's table is partial and in-frame only. The sample lists roughly 120,000 clones, roughly 68% occurring once. The sequenced sample consisted of PBMCs. V is TRBV5-1 and J is TRBJ1-1; 8 nucleotides align to TRBD1. This TCR came from a young man in good health and CMV-seropositive. CDR3 sequence reads: CASSPTPRTGSAEAFF. The DNA of the CDR3 is TGCGCCAGCAGCCCAACACCTAGGACAGGGAGCGCTGAAGCTTTCTTT.